Each of the 30 T cell receptor beta chains below was sequenced from the same sample in a study of T cells in women clearing cervical HPV infection. The data were produced by immunoSEQ multiplex PCR, yet TCRdb's version contains in-frame clones alone and is incomplete. This sample's table reports about 15,000 clones. The sequencing sample was made of blood buffy coat. The source is a woman aged 18 to 69 with a cervical HPV16 infection that either progressed to CIN3+ or cleared (not recorded which).

About this clone itself: Read coverage stops 3 residues before the CDR3 terminus; the germline J gene supplies the remainder. The genes are TRBV19 and TRBJ2-1; D ambiguous. The germline V gene has CDR1 LNHDA and CDR2 SQIVND (reference sequence). V lost 3 bases and J lost 6, with 6 bases in between. CDR3 length equals 12 residues. The CDR3 bases that were read are TGTGCCAGTAGTATCCCCTCCAATGAG. Protein: CASSIPSNE. The whole CDR3 sequence is CASSIPSNEQFF.

Turning to this clone: The read terminates 3 residues before the CDR3 end, so the remaining end is supplied by the germline J gene. The rearrangement uses TRBV5-1 and TRBJ2-7; tentatively, D is TRBD1 (6 bases). This CDR3 comprises 15 residues. V lost 0 bases and J lost 0, with 10 bases in between. CDR1 is SGHRS, CDR2 YFSETQ, per germline. The CDR3 sequence: CASSLGRTASYEQYF. The CDR3 bases that were read are TGCGCCAGCAGCTTGGGCCGGACAGCCTCCTACGAG.

Worth noting for this clone: The sequenced fragment ends 3 residues before the CDR3 boundary, so the rest is inferred from the germline J gene. The chain recombines TRBV28 with TRBJ2-7, with D possibly matching TRBD1 (5 bases). V was trimmed by 5 bases and J by 1 base, leaving 27 bases between them. This CDR3 region has 19 residues. CDR1 is MDHEN, CDR2 SYDVKM, per germline. This chain's CDR3 is CASSLQVSSTRDWSYEQYF. The sequenced CDR3 bases are TGTGCCAGCAGTCTACAGGTTTCGAGTACTCGAGACTGGTCCTACGAG.

Comments on this clone: The sequenced fragment ends 3 residues before the CDR3 boundary, so the rest is inferred from the germline J gene. This chain joins TRBV18 and TRBJ1-1, with D possibly being TRBD1 (6 bases). The CDR3 is made up of 15 amino acids. Germline V gene lookup returns CDR1 KGHSH and CDR2 LQKENI. Trimming pared 0 bases from V and 1 base from J, leaving 9 bases between. CDR3 region: CASSPPRGGNTEAFF. The CDR3 DNA, read in part, is TGTGCCAGCTCACCACCGAGGGGGGGGAACACTGAA.

Of note for this clone: The sequenced fragment ends 3 residues before the CDR3 boundary, so the rest is inferred from the germline J gene. The rearrangement links TRBV5-1 to TRBJ1-5, with D possibly being TRBD1 (5 bases). Trimming shortened V by 3 bases and J by 4 bases, and 8 bases separated the two germline ends. The CDR3 consists of 13 residues. CDR1 is SGHRS, CDR2 YFSETQ, per germline. The CDR3 spells CASSWEGNQPQHF. The covered CDR3 bases are TGCGCCAGCAGCTGGGAGGGGAATCAGCCC.

As regards this clone: The read terminates 3 residues ahead of where the CDR3 ends, so the germline J gene completes it. The chain has TRBV7-8 and TRBJ2-7, with unresolved D. The ends were cut back, 2 bases at V and 3 bases at J, with 11 bases in the middle. Germline values: CDR1 SGHVS, CDR2 FQNEAQ. The CDR3 is 14 amino acids. CDR3 region: CASSLLVRGYEQYF. The part of the CDR3 DNA that was read is TGTGCCAGCAGCTTACTTGTCCGAGGCTACGAG.

CDR3: CASSLSSSGRDYEQYF. The CDR3 bases that were read are TGTGCCAGCAGTTTATCGAGCAGCGGGAGAGACTACGAG. This chain connects TRBV27 to TRBJ2-7; TRBD2 matches 8 bases. The CDR3 end falls 3 residues outside the read, so it is completed with the germline J gene. The CDR3 is 16 residues long. V dropped 0 bases and J dropped 3; count of bases not matched to a gene: 7. Per the germline V gene, CDR1 is MNHEY and CDR2 is SMNVEV (reference sequence).

A remark on this clone: The CDR3 end falls 3 residues outside the read, so it is completed with the germline J gene. V is TRBV30 and J is TRBJ2-2, with a tentative D call TRBD2 (7 bases). Germline loops: CDR1 GTSNPN, CDR2 SVGIG (reference sequence). The CDR3 covers 15 residues. Trimming left V 4 bases short and J 3 bases short, with 15 bases between. The CDR3 bases that were read are TGTGCCTGGACCTGGGGGGGCTTCGACACCGGGGAG. Amino acid sequence: CAWTWGGFDTGE. The CDR3 in its entirety is CAWTWGGFDTGELFF.

CDR3 protein: CASSIGTSRTEAFF. The covered CDR3 bases are TGTGCCAGTAGTATAGGGACATCGAGGACTGAA. The rearrangement uses TRBV19 and TRBJ1-1; D is possibly TRBD1 (5 bases). The read terminates 3 residues before the CDR3 end, so the remaining end is supplied by the germline J gene. Deletions cut 1 base from V and 5 bases from J, with 11 bases between. This CDR3 has 14 amino acids. CDR1 and CDR2 from the germline V gene are LNHDA and SQIVND (reference sequence).

About this clone itself: The CDR3 extends 3 residues past the end of the read, so its final part is completed from the germline J gene. V usage is TRBV4-1 and J usage is TRBJ2-3; 8 bases line up with TRBD2. Germline CDR1 MGHRA, CDR2 YSYEKL. The CDR3 contains 17 residues. After removal of 3 bases from V and 4 bases from J, the junction contained 12 bases not matched to a gene. Incomplete CDR3 DNA: TGCGCCAGCAGCCATGACACAAGCGGGAGTCAGTCAGATACG. It yields the protein CASSHDTSGSQSDT. The whole CDR3 region reads CASSHDTSGSQSDTQYF.

As regards this clone: Read sequence stops 3 residues before the CDR3 end, and the germline J gene provides the missing end. V gene TRBV30 combines with J gene TRBJ2-5; 7 bases agree with TRBD2. This CDR3 is built from 12 residues. V gave up 2 bases and J gave up 4 bases; unmatched junction bases: 1. Germline loops: CDR1 GTSNPN, CDR2 SVGIG (reference sequence). Partial CDR3 DNA: TGTGCCTGGAGTTCGGGGGGAGAGACC. Protein product: CAWSSGGET. The entire CDR3 is CAWSSGGETQYF.

This chain's CDR3 is CASSPGTGVYEQYF. The sequenced CDR3 bases are TGCGCCAGCAGCCCTGGGACAGGGGTCTACGAG. The chain has TRBV5-1 and TRBJ2-7; 10 bases agree with TRBD1. The read comes to an end 3 residues before the CDR3 does, leaving the germline J gene to fill in the end. From germline, CDR1 is SGHRS and CDR2 YFSETQ. The CDR3 length is 14 residues. V lost 4 bases, J lost 3 bases, and 4 bases stayed unmatched.

Concerning this clone: The observed sequence ends 3 residues before the CDR3 terminus, with the missing tail filled in from the germline J gene. The J gene is TRBJ2-3, the V gene TRBV20-1; a possible D gene is TRBD1 (5 bases). V lost 5 bases and J 2 bases, leaving 14 bases between the germline ends. Germline loops: CDR1 DFQATT, CDR2 SNEGSKA (reference sequence). The CDR3 runs to 14 residues. The covered CDR3 bases are TGCAGTGCTGAGTCCAGGGATGCCACAGATACG. It is translated as CSAESRDATDT. The entire CDR3 sequence reads CSAESRDATDTQYF.

Regarding this clone: The missing CDR3 end, 3 residues past where the read stops, is filled in from the germline J gene. V is TRBV2 and J is TRBJ2-4; D possibly corresponds to TRBD1 (6 bases). The germline CDR1 and CDR2 sequences are SNHLY and FYNNEI. The CDR3 has 16 amino acids. V was cut by 8 bases and J by 0 bases, with 17 bases left in between. CDR3 residues: CASGQTLLLAKNIQYF. The DNA read from the CDR3 is TGTGCCAGCGGACAGACCCTCCTGTTAGCCAAAAACATT.

Regarding this clone: Read sequence stops 3 residues before the CDR3 end, and the germline J gene provides the missing end. This chain links TRBV4-1 with TRBJ1-1, with D perhaps matching TRBD1 (6 bases). Germline V CDR1 and CDR2: MGHRA, YSYEKL. The length of the CDR3 is 16 residues. V lost 8 bases and J 0 bases, leaving 19 bases between the germline ends. The sequenced part of the CDR3 DNA is TGCGCCAGCGGCGACGGGGGGCTAGGGATGAACACTGAA. Its protein product is CASGDGGLGMNTE. The entire CDR3 is CASGDGGLGMNTEAFF.

For this clone: The sequence runs out 3 residues before the end of the CDR3; the remainder is reconstructed from the germline J gene. This chain links TRBV12-3 or TRBV12-4 with TRBJ1-2; D is uncertain. The CDR3 spans 12 residues. V lost 5 bases to trimming and J lost 7 bases, with 11 bases between them. The covered CDR3 bases are TGTGCCAGCAGTCAATTCAACAGTGGC. Protein product: CASSQFNSG. The CDR3 reads in full as CASSQFNSGYTF.

As concerns this clone: From the germline J gene comes the end of the CDR3, since the read stops 3 residues before it. The J gene is TRBJ1-3, the V gene TRBV20-1; possibly TRBD1 for D (6 bases). V lost 3 bases to trimming and J lost 4 bases, with 19 bases between them. The CDR3 sequence is 16 residues long. Germline loops: CDR1 DFQATT, CDR2 SNEGSKA (reference sequence). CDR3 sequence reads: CSASHGLMTGGNTIYF. The covered CDR3 bases are TGCAGTGCTAGTCACGGATTAATGACAGGCGGAAACACC.

A word on this clone: The read ends 3 residues early relative to the CDR3; the germline J gene fills the gap. The chain joins TRBV2 to TRBJ1-5, with D perhaps TRBD1 (5 bases). In germline, CDR1 is SNHLY, CDR2 FYNNEI. V lost 2 bases and J 7 bases, leaving 12 bases between the germline ends. This CDR3 spans 14 amino acids. The CDR3 sequence is CASSEISGQQPQHF. The CDR3 DNA, read in part, is TGTGCCAGCAGTGAAATCTCAGGGCAACAGCCC.

As concerns this clone: The read terminates 3 residues ahead of where the CDR3 ends, so the germline J gene completes it. This chain links TRBV2 with TRBJ2-1; 9 bases line up with TRBD2. V was pared by 4 bases and J by 8 bases, with 9 bases of the junction left unmatched. Germline CDR1 reads SNHLY; CDR2 reads FYNNEI. The CDR3 spans 15 residues. The covered CDR3 bases are TGTGCCAGCAGTGGTAGCGGGAGTCTCGTTGATGAG. Translated, it gives CASSGSGSLVDE. The whole CDR3 protein is CASSGSGSLVDEQFF.

Considering frequency, this clone is medium-sized (0.01 to 0.1%). The read ends 3 residues early relative to the CDR3; the germline J gene fills the gap. This chain links TRBV6-1 with TRBJ1-1, with D possibly TRBD1 on 5 matching bases. The CDR3 length is 15 residues. CDR1 is MNHNS, CDR2 SASEGT, per germline. V lost 3 bases to trimming and J lost 5 bases, with 16 bases between them. CDR3 in amino acids: CASSDGLVKGTEAFF. The sequenced CDR3 bases are TGTGCCAGCAGTGACGGACTAGTGAAGGGGACTGAA.

Notes on this clone: The CDR3 end is not reached by the read, which stops 3 residues before it; the germline J gene fills it in. V usage is TRBV9 and J usage is TRBJ2-1; 8 bases are a match to TRBD2. This CDR3 has 15 residues. The ends lost 0 bases at V and 3 bases at J; junction bases unmatched: 2. Germline CDR1 and CDR2: SGDLS and YYNGEE. CDR3 region: CASSVARGGYNEQFF. The CDR3 bases that were read are TGTGCCAGCAGCGTAGCTCGGGGGGGCTACAATGAG.

Concerning this clone: The read terminates 3 residues before the CDR3 end, so the remaining end is supplied by the germline J gene. This sequence joins TRBV5-1 and TRBJ2-1, with 8 bases aligning to TRBD2. V dropped 0 bases and J dropped 4; count of bases not matched to a gene: 0. Germline values: CDR1 SGHRS, CDR2 YFSETQ. The CDR3 extends over 14 amino acids. CDR3 DNA, as far as it was read: TGCGCCAGCAGCTTGGTAGCGGGGTACAATGAG. Its protein product is CASSLVAGYNE. The full CDR3 protein is CASSLVAGYNEQFF.

About this clone itself: The CDR3 end lies 3 residues beyond the end of the read and is filled in from the germline J gene. The chain uses TRBV4-2 and TRBJ1-4; tentatively, D is TRBD1 (5 bases). From germline, CDR1 is LGHNA and CDR2 YNFKEQ. V was trimmed by 4 bases and J by 8 bases, leaving 23 bases between them. This CDR3 is 17 amino acids long. CDR3 protein: CASSLRTSGSVGEKLFF. Partial CDR3 DNA: TGTGCCAGCAGCCTCCGGACATCGGGTTCGGTAGGAGAAAAA.

Comment on this clone: The observed sequence ends 3 residues before the CDR3 terminus, with the missing tail filled in from the germline J gene. The chain uses TRBV20-1 and TRBJ2-7, with D perhaps matching TRBD2 (7 bases). CDR1 and CDR2 (germline): DFQATT, SNEGSKA (reference sequence). V was shortened by 3 bases and J by 1 base, with 19 bases between the two germline ends. The CDR3 contains 16 residues. The covered CDR3 bases are TGCAGTGCTAGGGGCGGGAGACAGGCCCTATCCTACGAG. As protein: CSARGGRQALSYE. The complete CDR3 protein is CSARGGRQALSYEQYF.

Comments on this clone: The read terminates 3 residues ahead of where the CDR3 ends, so the germline J gene completes it. V and J are TRBV12-3 or TRBV12-4 and TRBJ2-7, with D possibly TRBD1 on 5 matching bases. V gave up 6 bases and J gave up 1 base, with 7 bases separating them. The CDR3 consists of 12 residues. The CDR3 reads CASSDRSYEQYF. The sequenced part of the CDR3 DNA is TGTGCCAGCAGCGACAGATCCTACGAG.

To note about this clone: The read terminates 3 residues ahead of where the CDR3 ends, so the germline J gene completes it. The chain has TRBV20-1 and TRBJ1-3; maybe TRBD1 (5 bases). This CDR3 contains 13 residues. Germline CDR1 DFQATT, CDR2 SNEGSKA (reference sequence). This CDR3 is CSARDHAQGRIYF. The sequenced part of the CDR3 DNA is TGCAGTGCTAGAGATCATGCTCAGGGAAGG.

A note on this clone: Coverage ceases 3 residues before the CDR3 finishes, and the germline J gene fills in the end. V and J are TRBV7-9 and TRBJ2-1; D not resolved. Looked up from germline, CDR1 is SEHNR and CDR2 is FQNEAQ (reference sequence). The ends were cut back, 5 bases at V and 8 bases at J, with 10 bases in the middle. There are 12 residues in the CDR3. CDR3 protein: CASSQGYHEQFF. Partial CDR3 DNA: TGTGCCAGCAGCCAAGGGTACCATGAG.

A note on this clone: Sequencing ends 3 residues short of the CDR3 end; the germline J gene provides the rest. The chain couples TRBV5-4 to TRBJ2-7; D might be TRBD2 (6 bases). Germline lookup yields CDR1 SGHNT and CDR2 YYREEE (reference sequence). The CDR3 is made up of 16 amino acids. Deletions cut 4 bases from V and 3 bases from J, with 20 bases between. The CDR3 protein is CASSGGEGTSYYEQYF. The DNA read from the CDR3 is TGTGCCAGCAGCGGGGGTGAGGGGACTTCATACTACGAG.

As regards this clone: The read is 3 residues too short to cover the CDR3 end, so that end is filled in from the germline J gene. The gene calls are TRBV6-1 and TRBJ1-1, with unresolved D. Trimming shortened V by 2 bases and J by 4 bases, and 8 bases separated the two germline ends. The length of the CDR3 is 13 residues. The germline gives CDR1 MNHNS, CDR2 SASEGT. CDR3 residues: CASSEPLSTEAFF. Incomplete CDR3 DNA: TGTGCCAGCAGTGAACCGTTGTCCACTGAA.

As to this clone: The read finishes 3 residues shy of the CDR3 end, and the germline J gene is used to complete it. V is TRBV7-2 and J is TRBJ2-7; 7 bases match TRBD1. The V gene's germline CDR1 is SGHTA and CDR2 FQGNSA. Trimming at V came to 5 bases and at J to 0 bases, leaving 7 bases not matched to a gene. The CDR3 extends over 15 amino acids. The CDR3 DNA, read in part, is TGTGCCAGCAGCCCACGGACAGGTTCCTCCTACGAG. Translation gives CASSPRTGSSYE. The complete CDR3 reads CASSPRTGSSYEQYF.